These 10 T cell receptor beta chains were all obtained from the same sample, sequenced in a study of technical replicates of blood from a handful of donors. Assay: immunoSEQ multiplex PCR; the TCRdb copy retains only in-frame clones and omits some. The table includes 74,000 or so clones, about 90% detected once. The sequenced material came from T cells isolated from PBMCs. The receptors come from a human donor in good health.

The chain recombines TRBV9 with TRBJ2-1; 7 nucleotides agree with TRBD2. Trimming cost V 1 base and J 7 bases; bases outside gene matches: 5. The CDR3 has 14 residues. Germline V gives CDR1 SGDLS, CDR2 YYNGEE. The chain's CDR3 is CASSVFEGGNEQFF. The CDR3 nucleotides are TGTGCCAGCAGCGTATTTGAGGGAGGGAATGAGCAGTTCTTC.

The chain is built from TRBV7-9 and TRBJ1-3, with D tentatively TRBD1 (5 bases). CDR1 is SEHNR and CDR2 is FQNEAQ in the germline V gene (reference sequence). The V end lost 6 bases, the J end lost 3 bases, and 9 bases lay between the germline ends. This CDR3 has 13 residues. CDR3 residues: CASRGGDGNTIYF. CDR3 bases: TGTGCCAGCAGGGGGGGGGATGGAAACACCATATATTTT.

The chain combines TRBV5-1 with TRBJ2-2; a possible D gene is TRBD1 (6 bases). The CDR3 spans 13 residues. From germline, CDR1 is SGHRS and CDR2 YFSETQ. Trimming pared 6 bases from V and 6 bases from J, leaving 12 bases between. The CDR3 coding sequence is TGCGCCAGCACTTTCTCAGGGGCCGGGGAGCTGTTTTTT. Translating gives CASTFSGAGELFF.

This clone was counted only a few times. DNA for the CDR3: TGTGCCAGTACACCGGGGGGCCGCTACGAGCAGTACTTC. Translated, it gives CASTPGGRYEQYF. This chain uses TRBV6-6 with TRBJ2-7; TRBD2 is a possible D gene (7 bases). Trimming pared 9 bases from V and 3 bases from J, leaving 15 bases between. The germline gives CDR1 MNHNY, CDR2 SVGAGI (reference sequence). The CDR3 is 13 amino acids.

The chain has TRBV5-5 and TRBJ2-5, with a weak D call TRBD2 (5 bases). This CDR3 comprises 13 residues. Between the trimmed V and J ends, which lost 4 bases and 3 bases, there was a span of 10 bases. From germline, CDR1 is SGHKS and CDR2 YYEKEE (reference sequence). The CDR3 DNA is TGTGCCAGCAGCCTTTACGGGGAAGAGACCCAGTACTTC. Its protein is CASSLYGEETQYF. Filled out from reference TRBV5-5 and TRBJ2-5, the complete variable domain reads DAGVTQSPTHLIKTRGQQVTLRCSPISGHKSVSWYQQVLGQGPQFIFQYYEKEERGRGNFPDRFSARQFPNYSSELNVNALLLGDSALYLCASSLYGEETQYFGPGTRLLVL.

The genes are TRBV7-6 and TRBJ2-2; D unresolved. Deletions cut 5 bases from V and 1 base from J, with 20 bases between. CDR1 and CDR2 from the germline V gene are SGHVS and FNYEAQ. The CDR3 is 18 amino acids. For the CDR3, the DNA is TGTGCCAGCAGCCTACCGGTCGAGACAAAAATGAACACCGGGGAGCTGTTTTTT. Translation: CASSLPVETKMNTGELFF.

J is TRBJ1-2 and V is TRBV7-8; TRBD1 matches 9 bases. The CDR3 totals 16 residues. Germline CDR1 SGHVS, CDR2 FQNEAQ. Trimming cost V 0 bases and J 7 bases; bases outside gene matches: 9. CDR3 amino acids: CASSLAYGTGNAGYTF. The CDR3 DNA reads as TGTGCCAGCAGCTTAGCGTACGGGACAGGGAATGCTGGCTACACCTTC.

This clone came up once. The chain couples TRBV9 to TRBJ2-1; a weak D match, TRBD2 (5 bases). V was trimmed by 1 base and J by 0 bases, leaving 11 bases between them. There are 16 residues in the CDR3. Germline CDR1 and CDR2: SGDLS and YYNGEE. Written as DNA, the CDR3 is TGTGCCAGCAGCGTACGGCTAGGGAGCTCCTACAATGAGCAGTTCTTC. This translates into CASSVRLGSSYNEQFF.

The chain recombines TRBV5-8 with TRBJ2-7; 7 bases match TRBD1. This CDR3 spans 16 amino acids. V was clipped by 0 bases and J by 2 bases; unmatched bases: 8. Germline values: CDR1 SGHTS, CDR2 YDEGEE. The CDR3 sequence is CASSLVGDSRPYEQYF. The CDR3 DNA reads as TGTGCCAGCAGCTTGGTTGGGGACAGTCGACCCTACGAGCAGTACTTC.

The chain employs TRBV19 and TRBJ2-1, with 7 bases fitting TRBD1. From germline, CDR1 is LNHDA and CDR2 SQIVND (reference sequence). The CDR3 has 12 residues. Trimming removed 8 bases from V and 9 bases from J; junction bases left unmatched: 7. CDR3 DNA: TGTGCCAGTGGCCACAGGGGCAGTGAGCAGTTCTTC. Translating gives CASGHRGSEQFF.